These T cell receptor beta chains were read from a single sample in a study of regulatory T cells in long-lasting Graves disease. TCRdb re-called the multiplex PCR reads with MiXCR, one entry per CDR3 protein. The table records about 210,000 distinct CDR3 sequences, roughly 18% of them present only once. This same sample was also part of a study on T cells in Graves' hyperthyroidism and ophthalmopathy.

This specimen consisted of peripheral blood mononuclear cells (PBMCs), obtained at new diagnosis, from a patient treated with antithyroid drugs. These receptors originate from a woman in her 30s with Graves disease. The CDR3 runs from the conserved cysteine through the conserved F or W. D genes are given only for firm matches. A row's size may be missing; if present it is once, few, many or a size class.

len: 16; abundance: few; j_gene: TRBJ1-1; d_gene: TRBD1; v_gene: TRBV28; CDR3nt: TGTGCCAGCAGTCCCCAGGACAGGGGGCTGGATACTGAAGCTTTCTTT; CDR3aa: CASSPQDRGLDTEAFF
len: 13; abundance: -; j_gene: TRBJ2-3; d_gene: TRBD1; v_gene: TRBV2; CDR3nt: TGTGCCAGCAGAAAAGACAGGGTTGATACGCAGTATTTT; CDR3aa: CASRKDRVDTQYF
len: 15; abundance: many; j_gene: TRBJ1-1; d_gene: -; v_gene: TRBV7-9; CDR3nt: TGTGCCAGCAGCTTAGAAGAGACAGGGAACACTGAAGCTTTCTTT; CDR3aa: CASSLEETGNTEAFF
len: 14; abundance: many; j_gene: TRBJ2-3; d_gene: -; v_gene: TRBV16; CDR3nt: TGTGCCAGCAGCCTTGGACGGGGCACAGATACGCAGTATTTT; CDR3aa: CASSLGRGTDTQYF
len: 16; abundance: -; j_gene: TRBJ1-3; d_gene: TRBD1; v_gene: TRBV6-1; CDR3nt: TGTGCCAGCAGTGAAGCAACAGGGGGCTCTGGAAACACCATATATTTT; CDR3aa: CASSEATGGSGNTIYF
len: 11; abundance: many; j_gene: TRBJ1-1; d_gene: -; v_gene: TRBV30; CDR3nt: TGTGCCTGGAGTGTACGCGCAGAAGCTTTCTTT; CDR3aa: CAWSVRAEAFF
len: 14; abundance: many; j_gene: TRBJ1-4; d_gene: -; v_gene: TRBV10-3; CDR3nt: TGTGCCGTCTCTAGGGACGGCGGGGATGAAAAACTGTTTTTT; CDR3aa: CAVSRDGGDEKLFF
len: 15; abundance: many; j_gene: TRBJ2-5; d_gene: TRBD2; v_gene: TRBV18; CDR3nt: TGTGCCAGCTCACCACCGGGAGGGCGCCAAGAGACCCAGTACTTC; CDR3aa: CASSPPGGRQETQYF
len: 11; abundance: -; j_gene: TRBJ2-3; d_gene: -; v_gene: TRBV28; CDR3nt: TGTGCCAGCAGCAAGGCAGATACGCAGTATTTT; CDR3aa: CASSKADTQYF
len: 12; abundance: -; j_gene: TRBJ2-1; d_gene: TRBD2; v_gene: TRBV12-3/TRBV12-4; CDR3nt: TGTGCCAGCAGGCGACTAGCGTATGAGCAGTTCTTC; CDR3aa: CASRRLAYEQFF
len: 18; abundance: many; j_gene: TRBJ2-3; d_gene: TRBD2; v_gene: TRBV2; CDR3nt: TGTGCCAGCAGTGAAAACGGCGCTAGCGGGACCTTCACAGATACGCAGTATTTT; CDR3aa: CASSENGASGTFTDTQYF
len: 16; abundance: -; j_gene: TRBJ2-3; d_gene: TRBD2; v_gene: TRBV30; CDR3nt: TGTGCCTGGAGTGCGGGACTAGCGGGGGTCACAGATACGCAGTATTTT; CDR3aa: CAWSAGLAGVTDTQYF
len: 14; abundance: many; j_gene: TRBJ2-1; d_gene: -; v_gene: TRBV6-5; CDR3nt: TGTGCCAGCAGTTCACCGGGACTTTACAATGAGCAGTTCTTC; CDR3aa: CASSSPGLYNEQFF
len: 15; abundance: -; j_gene: TRBJ2-7; d_gene: TRBD2; v_gene: TRBV6-2/TRBV6-3; CDR3nt: TGTGCCAGCACCCCAACGGCGGGGGGGCTTTACGAGCAGTACTTC; CDR3aa: CASTPTAGGLYEQYF
len: 12; abundance: many; j_gene: TRBJ1-5; d_gene: -; v_gene: TRBV20-1; CDR3nt: TGCAGTCCAGCCGGGCCCCGGCAGCCCCAGCATTTT; CDR3aa: CSPAGPRQPQHF
len: 16; abundance: many; j_gene: TRBJ2-1; d_gene: TRBD1; v_gene: TRBV28; CDR3nt: TGTGCCAGCAGAATCCTCGGGACAGGGTCCTACAATGAGCAGTTCTTC; CDR3aa: CASRILGTGSYNEQFF
len: 15; abundance: many; j_gene: TRBJ1-2; d_gene: TRBD1; v_gene: TRBV14; CDR3nt: TGTGCCAGCCAAGTACCGGGACAGGGCTCCTATGGCTACACCTTC; CDR3aa: CASQVPGQGSYGYTF
len: 15; abundance: -; j_gene: TRBJ2-7; d_gene: -; v_gene: TRBV28; CDR3nt: TGTGCCAGCAGTTTATTGGGGGTCAGAGACTACGAGCAGTACTTC; CDR3aa: CASSLLGVRDYEQYF
len: 18; abundance: -; j_gene: TRBJ2-1; d_gene: TRBD2; v_gene: TRBV18; CDR3nt: TGTGCCAGCTCACCCTCAGGACTAGCGCTAAGCTCCTACAATGAGCAGTTCTTC; CDR3aa: CASSPSGLALSSYNEQFF
len: 13; abundance: once; j_gene: TRBJ1-2; d_gene: -; v_gene: TRBV12-3/TRBV12-4; CDR3nt: TGTGCCAGCAGTTTAGCGGGGTTCCATGGCTACACCTTC; CDR3aa: CASSLAGFHGYTF
len: 15; abundance: many; j_gene: TRBJ1-1; d_gene: TRBD1; v_gene: TRBV5-6; CDR3nt: TGTGCCAGCAGCTATGACCCGGGACAGCGGACTGAAGCTTTCTTT; CDR3aa: CASSYDPGQRTEAFF
len: 14; abundance: -; j_gene: TRBJ1-1; d_gene: -; v_gene: TRBV27; CDR3nt: TGTGCCAGCAGTTTTCGGGGGAGTATCACTGAAGCTTTCTTT; CDR3aa: CASSFRGSITEAFF
len: 16; abundance: many; j_gene: TRBJ2-2; d_gene: -; v_gene: TRBV19; CDR3nt: TGTGCCAGTAGTATTTCCCCTAACATGTTGGCCGGGGAGCTGTTTTTT; CDR3aa: CASSISPNMLAGELFF
len: 15; abundance: many; j_gene: TRBJ2-2; d_gene: TRBD1; v_gene: TRBV28; CDR3nt: TGTGCCAGCAGTCAATGGACAGGGGTGCCCGGGGAGCTGTTTTTT; CDR3aa: CASSQWTGVPGELFF
len: 17; abundance: many; j_gene: TRBJ2-2; d_gene: TRBD2; v_gene: TRBV7-3; CDR3nt: TGTGCCAGCAGCTTAACGGCACTAGCGGTCAACACCGGGGAGCTGTTTTTT; CDR3aa: CASSLTALAVNTGELFF
len: 17; abundance: many; j_gene: TRBJ1-2; d_gene: TRBD1; v_gene: TRBV28; CDR3nt: TGTGCCAGCAGTTTGCGACAGGGGTTCGGCTCACACTATGGCTACACCTTC; CDR3aa: CASSLRQGFGSHYGYTF
len: 13; abundance: -; j_gene: TRBJ2-3; d_gene: -; v_gene: TRBV2; CDR3nt: TGTGCCAGCAGCGACGAAACTAGCGATACGCAGTATTTT; CDR3aa: CASSDETSDTQYF
len: 13; abundance: many; j_gene: TRBJ2-1; d_gene: -; v_gene: TRBV11-3; CDR3nt: TGTGCCAGCAGACATGACGGGAGCAATGAGCAGTTCTTC; CDR3aa: CASRHDGSNEQFF
len: 13; abundance: many; j_gene: TRBJ1-2; d_gene: -; v_gene: TRBV14; CDR3nt: TGTGCCAGCAGCCAAGATTACTCGTATGGCTACACCTTC; CDR3aa: CASSQDYSYGYTF
len: 18; abundance: many; j_gene: TRBJ1-1; d_gene: TRBD1; v_gene: TRBV7-8; CDR3nt: TGTGCCAGCAGCTTAGTCACCCCGGGACAGGGGACGTACGCTGAAGCTTTCTTT; CDR3aa: CASSLVTPGQGTYAEAFF
len: 18; abundance: -; j_gene: TRBJ2-1; d_gene: TRBD2; v_gene: TRBV7-3; CDR3nt: TGTGCCAGCAGCCCCCGGGGCGGGAGGTCCCTCTCCTACAATGAGCAGTTCTTC; CDR3aa: CASSPRGGRSLSYNEQFF
len: 12; abundance: many; j_gene: TRBJ2-7; d_gene: -; v_gene: TRBV18; CDR3nt: TGTGCCAGCTCACTTCCCTCCTACGAGCAGTACTTC; CDR3aa: CASSLPSYEQYF
len: 12; abundance: many; j_gene: TRBJ1-1; d_gene: -; v_gene: TRBV5-5; CDR3nt: TGTGCCAGCAGACGGGTGAACACTGAAGCTTTCTTT; CDR3aa: CASRRVNTEAFF
len: 13; abundance: many; j_gene: TRBJ1-5; d_gene: TRBD1; v_gene: TRBV12-3/TRBV12-4; CDR3nt: TGTGCCAGCAGTCAGGGGGGTGGTCAGCCCCAGCATTTT; CDR3aa: CASSQGGGQPQHF
len: 15; abundance: -; j_gene: TRBJ2-6; d_gene: -; v_gene: TRBV7-3; CDR3nt: TGTGCCAGCAGCTTGGGACACTTTGGGGCCAACGTCCTGACTTTC; CDR3aa: CASSLGHFGANVLTF
len: 17; abundance: few; j_gene: TRBJ2-3; d_gene: TRBD2; v_gene: TRBV4-2; CDR3nt: TGTGCCAGCAGCCTTCCCCGGGGGGGGGCTAACTCAGATACGCAGTATTTT; CDR3aa: CASSLPRGGANSDTQYF
len: 16; abundance: -; j_gene: TRBJ2-1; d_gene: TRBD2; v_gene: TRBV28; CDR3nt: TGTGCCAGCAGTTTATCGGGGACTATGTATTACAATGAGCAGTTCTTC; CDR3aa: CASSLSGTMYYNEQFF
len: 13; abundance: many; j_gene: TRBJ1-1; d_gene: -; v_gene: TRBV12-3/TRBV12-4; CDR3nt: TGTGCCAGCAGTTTTGGGGGGCTCACTGAAGCTTTCTTT; CDR3aa: CASSFGGLTEAFF
len: 15; abundance: -; j_gene: TRBJ1-2; d_gene: -; v_gene: TRBV3-1; CDR3nt: TGTGCCAGCAGCCAAGCCGACAGAGCTTACTATGGCTACACCTTC; CDR3aa: CASSQADRAYYGYTF
len: 13; abundance: many; j_gene: TRBJ1-2; d_gene: -; v_gene: TRBV6-2/TRBV6-3; CDR3nt: TGTGCCAGCAGTTATGGTACCAACTATGGCTACACCTTC; CDR3aa: CASSYGTNYGYTF
len: 13; abundance: many; j_gene: TRBJ1-6; d_gene: -; v_gene: TRBV27; CDR3nt: TGTGCCAGCAGTGAGGGTTGGGGGACACCCCTCCACTTT; CDR3aa: CASSEGWGTPLHF
len: 14; abundance: -; j_gene: TRBJ2-1; d_gene: -; v_gene: TRBV12-3/TRBV12-4; CDR3nt: TGTGCCAGCAGTTTGCCTTCCTACTACAATGAGCAGTTCTTC; CDR3aa: CASSLPSYYNEQFF
len: 15; abundance: many; j_gene: TRBJ1-1; d_gene: TRBD1; v_gene: TRBV20-1; CDR3nt: TGCAGTGCTAGAGAGGCAGGGGGCGCGAACACTGAAGCTTTCTTT; CDR3aa: CSAREAGGANTEAFF
len: 14; abundance: many; j_gene: TRBJ2-1; d_gene: TRBD2; v_gene: TRBV19; CDR3nt: TGTGCCAGTAGTAACGGACTAGCGGGGGGCGAGCAGTTCTTC; CDR3aa: CASSNGLAGGEQFF
len: 14; abundance: many; j_gene: TRBJ1-3; d_gene: -; v_gene: TRBV20-1; CDR3nt: TGCAGTGCTAGCACCACCCCCCCTGGAAACACCATATATTTT; CDR3aa: CSASTTPPGNTIYF
len: 14; abundance: many; j_gene: TRBJ1-5; d_gene: -; v_gene: TRBV10-2; CDR3nt: TGCGCCAGCAGCGACATCTATAGCAATCAGCCCCAGCATTTT; CDR3aa: CASSDIYSNQPQHF
len: 12; abundance: few; j_gene: TRBJ1-1; d_gene: -; v_gene: TRBV20-1; CDR3nt: TGCAGTGTTACACAGGGAAGCACTGAAGCTTTCTTT; CDR3aa: CSVTQGSTEAFF
len: 13; abundance: many; j_gene: TRBJ2-3; d_gene: -; v_gene: TRBV28; CDR3nt: TGTGCCAGCAGGGGCGGGACTTCAGATACGCAGTATTTT; CDR3aa: CASRGGTSDTQYF
len: 13; abundance: many; j_gene: TRBJ2-5; d_gene: TRBD1; v_gene: TRBV6-5; CDR3nt: TGTGCCAGCAGTTTAGACAGGGACCAGACCCAGTACTTC; CDR3aa: CASSLDRDQTQYF
len: 15; abundance: -; j_gene: TRBJ2-2; d_gene: TRBD1; v_gene: TRBV6-2/TRBV6-3; CDR3nt: TGTGCCAGCAGTTTATACAGGGGCCCGGCCGGGGAGCTGTTTTTT; CDR3aa: CASSLYRGPAGELFF
len: 12; abundance: many; j_gene: TRBJ1-1; d_gene: -; v_gene: TRBV10-3; CDR3nt: TGTGCCATTTGGGGGGTAGGAGTTGAAGCTTTCTTT; CDR3aa: CAIWGVGVEAFF
len: 14; abundance: -; j_gene: TRBJ2-4; d_gene: -; v_gene: TRBV6-2/TRBV6-3; CDR3nt: TGTGCCAGCAGTTACGCAGGGTCCAAAAACATTCAGTACTTC; CDR3aa: CASSYAGSKNIQYF
len: 16; abundance: many; j_gene: TRBJ1-5; d_gene: -; v_gene: TRBV28; CDR3nt: TGTGCCAGCACCCTCCTAGGGACGGGTGGCAATCAGCCCCAGCATTTT; CDR3aa: CASTLLGTGGNQPQHF
len: 12; abundance: many; j_gene: TRBJ2-3; d_gene: -; v_gene: TRBV28; CDR3nt: TGTGCCAGCAGCCCCTTCACAGATACGCAGTATTTT; CDR3aa: CASSPFTDTQYF
len: 15; abundance: -; j_gene: TRBJ2-1; d_gene: TRBD2; v_gene: TRBV7-9; CDR3nt: TGTGCCAGCAGCTACACCGGGACTAGCGGCAATGAGCAGTTCTTC; CDR3aa: CASSYTGTSGNEQFF
len: 13; abundance: many; j_gene: TRBJ1-2; d_gene: -; v_gene: TRBV2; CDR3nt: TGTGCCAGCAGTGAGGCGTCCCACTATGGCTACACCTTC; CDR3aa: CASSEASHYGYTF
len: 17; abundance: many; j_gene: TRBJ2-1; d_gene: TRBD1; v_gene: TRBV14; CDR3nt: TGTGCCAGCAGCCAAGAAAGCCGACAGGGGTCCGGCAATGAGCAGTTCTTC; CDR3aa: CASSQESRQGSGNEQFF
len: 16; abundance: many; j_gene: TRBJ2-7; d_gene: TRBD2; v_gene: TRBV20-1; CDR3nt: TGCAGTGCTAGAGATCCTGCGGCGGGGGGGGTCTACGAGCAGTACTTC; CDR3aa: CSARDPAAGGVYEQYF
len: 16; abundance: -; j_gene: TRBJ2-1; d_gene: TRBD2; v_gene: TRBV11-2; CDR3nt: TGTGCCAGCAGCCTACTAGCGGGAGGGGTCTACAATGAGCAGTTCTTC; CDR3aa: CASSLLAGGVYNEQFF
len: 13; abundance: many; j_gene: TRBJ2-3; d_gene: -; v_gene: TRBV7-6; CDR3nt: TGTGCCAGCAGCTTCGAGGAGGGAACTACGCAGTATTTT; CDR3aa: CASSFEEGTTQYF